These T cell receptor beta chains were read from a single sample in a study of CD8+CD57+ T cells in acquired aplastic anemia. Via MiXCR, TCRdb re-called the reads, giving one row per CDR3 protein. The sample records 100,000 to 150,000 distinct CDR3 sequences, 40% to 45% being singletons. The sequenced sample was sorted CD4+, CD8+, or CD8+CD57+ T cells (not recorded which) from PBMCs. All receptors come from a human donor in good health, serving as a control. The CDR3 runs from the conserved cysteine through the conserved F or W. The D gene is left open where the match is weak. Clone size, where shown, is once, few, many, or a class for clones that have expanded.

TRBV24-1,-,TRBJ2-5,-,CATSDQGTEETQYF,TGTGCCACCAGTGATCAGGGTACCGAAGAGACCCAGTACTTC
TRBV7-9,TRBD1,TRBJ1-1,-,CASSLGTGFNTEAFF,TGTGCCAGCAGTTTAGGGACAGGGTTTAACACTGAAGCTTTCTTT
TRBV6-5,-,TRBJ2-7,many,CASSYSAYTYEQYF,TGTGCCAGCAGTTACTCTGCGTATACCTACGAGCAGTACTTC
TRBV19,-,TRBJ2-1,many,CASSIRGYEQFF,TGTGCCAGTAGTATACGAGGGTACGAGCAGTTCTTC
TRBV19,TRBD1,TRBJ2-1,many,CASSRDRGPGVF,TGTGCCAGTAGTCGCGACAGGGGGCCCGGGGTCTTC
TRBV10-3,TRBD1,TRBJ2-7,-,CAIRWTDRDEQYF,TGTGCCATCAGGTGGACGGACAGGGACGAGCAGTACTTC
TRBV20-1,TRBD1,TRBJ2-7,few,CSAYGQGYEQYF,TGCAGTGCTTACGGACAGGGCTACGAGCAGTACTTC
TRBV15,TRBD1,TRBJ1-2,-,CATSRDPGQGGSYGYTF,TGTGCCACCAGCAGAGATCCGGGACAGGGGGGCAGCTATGGCTACACCTTC
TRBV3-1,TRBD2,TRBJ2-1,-,CASSQAGTSPEQFF,TGTGCCAGCAGCCAAGCCGGGACTAGCCCTGAGCAGTTCTTC
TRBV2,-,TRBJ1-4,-,CASSRGIDEKLFF,TGTGCCAGCAGTCGGGGGATTGACGAAAAACTGTTTTTT
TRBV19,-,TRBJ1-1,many,CASSRGQLNTEAFF,TGTGCCAGTAGTAGAGGACAGCTGAACACTGAAGCTTTCTTT
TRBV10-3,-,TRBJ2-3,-,CASSHDLTDTQYF,TGTGCCAGCAGCCACGATCTCACAGATACGCAGTATTTT
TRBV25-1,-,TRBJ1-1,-,CASSEGMIWDTEAFF,TGTGCCAGCAGTGAAGGTATGATCTGGGACACTGAAGCTTTCTTT
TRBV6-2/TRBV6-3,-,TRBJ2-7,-,CASSYPLGEASYEQYF,TGTGCCAGCAGTTACCCATTGGGGGAAGCCTCCTACGAGCAGTACTTC
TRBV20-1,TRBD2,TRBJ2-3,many,CSALPRGGLRTDTQYF,TGCAGTGCCCTACCACGGGGGGGCCTTAGGACAGATACGCAGTATTTT
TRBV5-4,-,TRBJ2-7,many,CASSGAGTKYEQYF,TGTGCCAGCAGTGGGGCCGGGACCAAATACGAGCAGTACTTC
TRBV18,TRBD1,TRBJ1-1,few,CASSPSGQVNTEAFF,TGTGCCAGCTCACCATCCGGACAGGTTAACACTGAAGCTTTCTTT
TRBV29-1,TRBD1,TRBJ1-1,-,CSVSGTGFTEAFF,TGCAGCGTTTCGGGGACAGGGTTCACTGAAGCTTTCTTT
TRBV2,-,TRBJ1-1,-,CASTGSLGEEAFF,TGTGCCAGCACAGGATCCTTGGGAGAAGAAGCTTTCTTT
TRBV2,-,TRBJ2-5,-,CASTDLTPQETQYF,TGTGCCAGCACTGACCTGACTCCCCAAGAGACCCAGTACTTC